The T cell receptor (beta chain) described here comes from a study of T cell responses to AZD1222 COVID-19 vaccine. Study-level findings and limits: Nearly half of spike-specific TCRs reportedly target variant regions that are unmutated in the B.1.351 and B.1.1.7 variants. Increases in Spike-specific TCR breadth and depth were seen after two AZD1222 doses.

Second-dose timings of about 4 or about 12 weeks were pooled. Germline V CDR1 and CDR2: GTSNPN, SVGIG (reference sequence). With 1 base removed from V and 14 bases from J, the gap between germline ends came to 15 bases. This CDR3 region has 13 residues. Assay: immunoSEQ multiplex PCR; the TCRdb copy retains only in-frame clones and omits some. The sample has about 130,000 clones; approximately 92% are singletons. This clone was found once. What it recognizes is unknown. Sequenced here: peripheral blood, sampled 28 days after the second AZD1222 dose. The J gene is TRBJ1-6, the V gene TRBV30; a possible D gene is TRBD1 (5 bases). This clonotype was obtained from an adult who received the AZD1222 COVID-19 vaccine. CDR3 bases: TGTGCCTGGAGTGGGACACCGATGCTCACCCTCCACTTT. Amino acid sequence: CAWSGTPMLTLHF. Full variable domain (remainder filled in from reference TRBV30 and TRBJ1-6): SQTIHQWPATLVQPVGSPLSLECTVEGTSNPNLYWYRQAAGRGLQLLFYSVGIGQISSEVPQNLSASRPQDRQFILSSKKLLLSDSGFYLCAWSGTPMLTLHFGNGTRLTVT.